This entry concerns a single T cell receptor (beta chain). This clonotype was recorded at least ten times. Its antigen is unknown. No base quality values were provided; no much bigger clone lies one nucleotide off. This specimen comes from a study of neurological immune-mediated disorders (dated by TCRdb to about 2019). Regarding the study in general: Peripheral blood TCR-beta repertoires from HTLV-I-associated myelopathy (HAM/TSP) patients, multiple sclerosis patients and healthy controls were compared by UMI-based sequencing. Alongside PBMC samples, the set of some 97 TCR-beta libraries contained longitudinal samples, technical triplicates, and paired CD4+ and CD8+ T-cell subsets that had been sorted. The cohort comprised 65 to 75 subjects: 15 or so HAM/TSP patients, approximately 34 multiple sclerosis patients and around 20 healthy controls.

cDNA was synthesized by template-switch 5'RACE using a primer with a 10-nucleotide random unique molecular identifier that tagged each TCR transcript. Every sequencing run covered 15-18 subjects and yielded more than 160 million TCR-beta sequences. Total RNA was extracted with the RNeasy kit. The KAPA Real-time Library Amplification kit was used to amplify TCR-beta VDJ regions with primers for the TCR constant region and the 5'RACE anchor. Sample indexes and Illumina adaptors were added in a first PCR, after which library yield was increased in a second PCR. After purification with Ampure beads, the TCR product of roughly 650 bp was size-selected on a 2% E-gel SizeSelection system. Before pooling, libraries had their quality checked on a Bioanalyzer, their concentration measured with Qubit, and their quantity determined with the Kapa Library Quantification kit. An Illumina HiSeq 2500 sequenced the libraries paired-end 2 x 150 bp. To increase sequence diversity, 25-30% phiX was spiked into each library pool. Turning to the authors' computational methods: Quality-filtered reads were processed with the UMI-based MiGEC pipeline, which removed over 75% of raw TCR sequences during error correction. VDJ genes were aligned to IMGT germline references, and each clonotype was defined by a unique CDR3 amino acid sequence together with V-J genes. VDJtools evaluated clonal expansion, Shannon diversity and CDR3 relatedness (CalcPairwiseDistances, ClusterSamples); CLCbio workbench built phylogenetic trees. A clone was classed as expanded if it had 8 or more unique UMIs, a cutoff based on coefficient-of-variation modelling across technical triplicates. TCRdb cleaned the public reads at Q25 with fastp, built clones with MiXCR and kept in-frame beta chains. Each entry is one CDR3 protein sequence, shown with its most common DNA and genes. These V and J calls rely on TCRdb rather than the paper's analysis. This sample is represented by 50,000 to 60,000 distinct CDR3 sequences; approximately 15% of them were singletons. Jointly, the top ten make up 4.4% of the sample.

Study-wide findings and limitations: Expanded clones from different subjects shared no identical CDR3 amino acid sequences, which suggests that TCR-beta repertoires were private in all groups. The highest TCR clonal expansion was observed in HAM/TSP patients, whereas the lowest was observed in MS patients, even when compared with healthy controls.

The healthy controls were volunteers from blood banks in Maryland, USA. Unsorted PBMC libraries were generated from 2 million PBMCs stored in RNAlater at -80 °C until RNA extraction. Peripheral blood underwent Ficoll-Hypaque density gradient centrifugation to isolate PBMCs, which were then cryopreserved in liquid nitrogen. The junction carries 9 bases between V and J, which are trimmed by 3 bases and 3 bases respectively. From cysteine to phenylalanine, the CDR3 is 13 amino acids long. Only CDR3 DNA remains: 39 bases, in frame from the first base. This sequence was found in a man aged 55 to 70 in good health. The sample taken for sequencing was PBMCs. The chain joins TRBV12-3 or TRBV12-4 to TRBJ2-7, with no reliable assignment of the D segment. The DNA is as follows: TGTGCCAGCAGTTTGGCGGCCGGCTACGAGCAGTACTTC. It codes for CASSLAAGYEQYF.